Following are 17 T cell receptor beta chains from one sample sequenced in a study of blood T cell repertoires in COVID-19. TCRdb keeps only in-frame clones here, not all; method: immunoSEQ multiplex PCR. The data hold just over 300,000 clones, with just over 85% observed a single time. The specimen sequenced was PBMCs or T cells enriched from blood (not recorded which). The receptors derive from a man aged 30-40 years who had recovered from COVID-19.

This rearrangement joins TRBV12-3 or TRBV12-4 to TRBJ1-2; a possible D gene is TRBD1 (6 bases). CDR3 length equals 13 residues. The V end was cut by 2 bases, the J end by 8 bases, with 12 bases between. The DNA of the CDR3 is TGTGCCAGCAGTTTAAGGACAGACAGGGGCTACACCTTC. Residues: CASSLRTDRGYTF.

This clone was seen just once. This chain links TRBV12-3 or TRBV12-4 with TRBJ2-1, with D possibly TRBD2 on 6 matching bases. This CDR3 comprises 13 residues. V was clipped by 8 bases and J by 8 bases, with 16 bases between them. CDR3: CASGWRGGDEQFF. CDR3 in DNA: TGTGCCAGCGGTTGGAGGGGAGGAGATGAGCAGTTCTTC.

The V and J genes are TRBV7-2 and TRBJ2-7, with D tentatively TRBD2 (7 bases). The V end was cut by 2 bases, the J end by 3 bases, with 11 bases between. This CDR3 region has 14 residues. Germline V lookup: CDR1 SGHTA, CDR2 FQGNSA. DNA for the CDR3: TGTGCCAGCAGCTTACGGGGGGCGGGCTACGAGCAGTACTTC. Its protein is CASSLRGAGYEQYF.

Remarks on this clone: This specimen includes other DNA sequences encoding the same CDR3. The rearrangement uses TRBV6-1 and TRBJ1-6; D is ambiguous. This CDR3 has 13 amino acids. The germline V and J ends were trimmed by 0 bases and 7 bases, with 4 bases remaining between them. Germline-derived CDR1 and CDR2 are MNHNS and SASEGT. The CDR3 sequence: CASSEAQNSPLHF. CDR3 DNA: TGTGCCAGCAGTGAAGCTCAAAATTCACCCCTCCACTTT.

The V call is TRBV14, the J call TRBJ2-2, with 7 bases that match TRBD2. V lost 4 bases to trimming and J lost 6 bases; unmatched junction nucleotides: 8. Looked up from germline, CDR1 is SGHDN and CDR2 is FVKESK. CDR3 length: 15 residues. This CDR3 reads CASSPWGGSAGELFF. The CDR3 bases are TGTGCCAGCAGCCCCTGGGGGGGTTCTGCCGGGGAGCTGTTTTTT.

The table lists this clone with a count of one. CDR3 loop: CASSFLPTSGSANEQFF. CDR3 nucleotides: TGCGCCAGCAGCTTTCTCCCTACTAGCGGGAGCGCCAATGAGCAGTTCTTC. The V gene is TRBV5-1, the J gene TRBJ2-1, with 11 bases fitting TRBD2. V was pared by 2 bases and J by 6 bases, with 10 bases of the junction left unmatched. This CDR3 is 17 amino acids long. Germline V lookup: CDR1 SGHRS, CDR2 YFSETQ.

The chain employs TRBV7-2 and TRBJ1-1, with 8 bases identical to TRBD1. CDR1 and CDR2 from the germline V gene are SGHTA and FQGNSA. With 5 bases clipped from V and 12 bases from J, the junction kept 14 bases outside the gene matches. The CDR3 runs 14 residues. CDR3 in amino acids: CASSAVPGQDITFF. The CDR3, as DNA: TGTGCCAGCAGCGCAGTCCCGGGACAGGATATAACTTTCTTT.

The chain couples TRBV25-1 to TRBJ2-5, with 10 bases that match TRBD1. The CDR3 runs 17 residues. CDR1 is MGHDK and CDR2 is SYGVNS in the germline V gene. The trim removed 4 bases at V and 1 base at J, leaving 9 bases unmatched. The CDR3 sequence: CASSGGTGDPFQETQYF. The CDR3, as DNA: TGTGCCAGCAGTGGGGGGACAGGGGACCCATTCCAAGAGACCCAGTACTTC.

The table lists this clone with a few counts. J is TRBJ2-3 and V is TRBV11-2; a possible D gene is TRBD2 (6 bases). Trimming stripped 8 bases from V and 4 bases from J, with 25 bases between. Germline loops: CDR1 SGHAT, CDR2 FQNNGV. This CDR3 is 17 amino acids long. The CDR3 bases are TGTGCCAGCCGCCGACCGGGGCGGGGCTCACGGTCAGATACGCAGTATTTT. Translation gives CASRRPGRGSRSDTQYF.

V is TRBV7-9 and J is TRBJ2-3; D may be TRBD1 (6 bases). The CDR3 consists of 17 residues. The germline gives CDR1 SEHNR, CDR2 FQNEAQ (reference sequence). Trimming removed 1 base at V and 3 bases at J, with 17 bases between. The CDR3 loop is CASSLELAGAGTDTQYF. In DNA, the CDR3 is TGTGCCAGCAGCTTAGAATTAGCAGGGGCCGGGACAGATACGCAGTATTTT.

The chain combines TRBV11-3 with TRBJ2-7, with 7 bases identical to TRBD2. Germline loops: CDR1 SGHNT, CDR2 YENEEA. The CDR3 spans 10 residues. J gave up 11 bases and V 8 bases, and 6 bases lay outside the gene matches. CDR3 amino acids: CASPVRGEYF. In DNA, the CDR3 is TGTGCCAGCCCCGTCCGGGGGGAGTACTTC.

The chain recombines TRBV11-3 with TRBJ1-2; D is uncertain. The germline V gene has CDR1 SGHNT and CDR2 YENEEA. This CDR3 spans 17 amino acids. With 0 bases removed from V and 4 bases from J, the gap between germline ends came to 18 bases. The CDR3 nucleotides are TGTGCCAGCAGCTTAGATCGGGTGGAGGGCCATAGCTATGGCTACACCTTC. Protein sequence: CASSLDRVEGHSYGYTF.

The CDR3, as DNA: TGTGCCTGGAGTGCCGACAGGGGGTTTTCAGCTTTCTTT. As protein: CAWSADRGFSAFF. The chain has TRBV30 and TRBJ1-1; 9 bases map to TRBD1. Unmatched junction bases numbered 7, after V lost 1 base and J lost 10 bases. The CDR3 contains 13 residues. CDR1 is GTSNPN, CDR2 SVGIG, per germline (reference sequence).

V gene TRBV5-6 combines with J gene TRBJ2-3; possible D gene TRBD1, 5 bases. Germline V lookup: CDR1 SGHDT, CDR2 YYEEEE. There are 16 residues in the CDR3. V lost 3 bases and J 0 bases, leaving 14 bases between the germline ends. The CDR3 protein is CASSSPSRASTDTQYF. The CDR3 bases are TGTGCCAGCAGCTCCCCCAGCAGGGCCAGCACAGATACGCAGTATTTT.

This rearrangement joins TRBV6-4 to TRBJ2-1; 11 bases line up with TRBD2. The CDR3 loop spans 14 amino acids. Per the germline V gene, CDR1 is MRHNA and CDR2 is SNTAGT. V lost 5 bases to trimming and J lost 6 bases; unmatched junction nucleotides: 3. The CDR3 DNA sequence: TGTGCCAGCAGTATAGCGGGGGGGCCCAATGAGCAGTTCTTC. This encodes CASSIAGGPNEQFF.

This clone was found once. V is TRBV20-1 and J is TRBJ1-5; TRBD1 matches 8 bases. V gave up 0 bases and J gave up 14 bases; unmatched junction bases: 3. The length of the CDR3 is 11 residues. In germline, CDR1 is DFQATT, CDR2 SNEGSKA (reference sequence). In nucleotides, the CDR3 is TGCAGTGCTAGAGATCGGGGACAGGAGCATTTT. Translating gives CSARDRGQEHF.

The J gene is TRBJ2-3, the V gene TRBV28; the match to TRBD2 covers 11 bases. V shed 5 bases and J 2 bases; nucleotides not matched to a gene: 15. CDR3 length: 19 amino acids. Germline V lookup: CDR1 MDHEN, CDR2 SYDVKM. CDR3 in amino acids: CASSPIFDLAGGTTDTQYF. The CDR3, as DNA: TGTGCCAGCAGTCCAATCTTCGACCTAGCGGGGGGCACCACAGATACGCAGTATTTT. Combining the CDR3 with reference TRBV28 and TRBJ2-3 gives the whole variable domain DVKVTQSSRYLVKRTGEKVFLECVQDMDHENMFWYRQDPGLGLRLIYFSYDVKMKEKGDIPEGYSVSREKKERFSLILESASTNQTSMYLCASSPIFDLAGGTTDTQYFGPGTRLTVL.